The rows below give T cell receptor beta chains drawn from one sample of a study of T cell responses to AZD1222 COVID-19 vaccine. Data came from immunoSEQ multiplex PCR; TCRdb stores just in-frame clones and leaves some out. The sample contains about 67,000 clones, roughly 80% of which appear only once. The sequences come from peripheral blood, collected on day 0 of AZD1222 vaccination. The receptor source for this set is an adult in good health. Each CDR3 is given with its conserved first and last residue.

>TRBJ2-2|TRBV6-6
CASSYGRGTNTGELFF
>TRBJ2-1|TRBV24-1
CATSDSGRAYNEQFF
>TRBJ1-3|TRBV18
CASSQYHPTTPNEQGRKAGNTIYF
>TRBJ1-3|TRBV28
CASSWAGGSGNTIYF
>TRBJ2-3|TRBV7-3
CASSQGLASDTQYF
>TRBJ2-2|TRBV7-2
CASSLGQGLGTGELFF
>TRBJ1-2|TRBV6-5
CASTGTGGGYGYTF
>TRBJ2-3|TRBV9
CASSPPGGTDTQYF
>TRBJ1-2|TRBV9
CASSSRLFNYGYTF
>TRBJ2-1|TRBV13
CASSGARVNEQFF
>TRBJ1-1|TRBV28
CASSLGGQNTEAFF
>TRBJ2-2|TRBV12-3/TRBV12-4
CASSSPYTGELFF
>TRBJ1-5|TRBV19
CARADRGCNQPQHF
>TRBJ2-5|TRBV6-6
CASSWARGGGETQYF
>TRBJ1-6|TRBV12-3/TRBV12-4
CASSFKGISPLHF
>TRBJ1-3|TRBV6-1
CASSDTFGNTIYF
>TRBJ1-5|TRBV19
CASRGQGGQPQHF
>TRBJ1-2|TRBV28
CASSPGAVGYTF
>TRBJ2-5|TRBV7-3
CASSLTAKETQYF
>TRBJ2-1|TRBV6-5
CATASGIHNEQFF
>TRBJ1-1|TRBV6-6
CASRQGWRTEAFF
>TRBJ2-2|TRBV7-2
CASRPGQGAPTGELFF
>TRBJ2-7|TRBV29-1
CSVVTSTYEQYF
>TRBJ1-6|TRBV4-3
CASSPATGQQYNSPLHF
>TRBJ1-1|TRBV6-6
CASSYSGRQNTEAFF
>TRBJ1-5|TRBV7-2
CASSFSGWGQPQHF
>TRBJ1-6|TRBV6-5
CATSDRDGGSPLHF
>TRBJ1-1|TRBV10-3
CAIGGGTNTEAFF
>TRBJ1-1|TRBV7-3
CASSLLRAWQTNTEAFF
>TRBJ1-5|TRBV15
CATSLPVSNQPQHF
>TRBJ2-5|TRBV29-1
CSIDQGQGWGETQYF
>TRBJ1-5|TRBV18
CASSPMGVAEPQHF
>TRBJ1-5|TRBV19
CASSTTVGPGQPQHF
>TRBJ2-7|TRBV19
CASSIRDRYEQYF